A single sample gave rise to the 22 T cell receptor beta chains below, sequenced in a study of blood T cell repertoires in COVID-19. The method was immunoSEQ multiplex PCR; TCRdb's version includes in-frame clones alone and lacks a portion of them. Counted here are approximately 76,000 clones, around 85% occurring once; the ten biggest clones make up 17%. The sample consisted of peripheral blood. The receptors derive from an elderly man in a cohort sampled during active COVID-19.

This rearrangement joins TRBV7-8 to TRBJ2-7, with TRBD2 matching 7 bases. The germline CDR1 and CDR2 sequences are SGHVS and FQNEAQ. The CDR3 contains 14 residues. J lost 3 bases, V lost 1 base, and 3 bases had no gene match. Here the CDR3 reads CASSLDGGDYEQYV. CDR3 nucleotide sequence: TGTGCCAGCAGCTTAGATGGGGGGGACTACGAGCAGTACGTC.

J is TRBJ2-7 and V is TRBV19, with TRBD2 identical over 7 bases. The CDR3 has 13 amino acids. CDR1 and CDR2 from the germline V gene are LNHDA and SQIVND (reference sequence). With 6 bases clipped from V and 3 bases from J, the junction kept 5 bases outside the gene matches. The chain's CDR3 is CASSAGDRYEQYV. CDR3 bases: TGTGCCAGTAGCGCGGGGGACCGCTACGAGCAGTACGTC.

V is TRBV27 and J is TRBJ2-7, with D perhaps TRBD2 (6 bases). The CDR3 is 15 residues long. Germline V gene lookup returns CDR1 MNHEY and CDR2 SMNVEV (reference sequence). V shed 4 bases and J shed 1 base, with 14 bases lying between them. The DNA for the CDR3 is TGTGCCAGCAGTTACACGGGAGACAGTTCCTACGAGCAGTACTTC. Translated, it gives CASSYTGDSSYEQYF.

This clone appeared once. The chain recombines TRBV19 with TRBJ1-4, with D unclear. Trimming took off 7 bases at V and 0 bases at J, with 18 bases between the two ends. The CDR3 spans 17 residues. Germline V gene lookup returns CDR1 LNHDA and CDR2 SQIVND (reference sequence). The DNA of the CDR3 is TGTGCCAGTAAATCCCGAGACTCGGTTACAACTAATGAAAAACTGTTTTTT. Its protein product is CASKSRDSVTTNEKLFF. The complete variable domain, with remaining parts taken from reference TRBV19 and TRBJ1-4, reads DGGITQSPKYLFRKEGQNVTLSCEQNLNHDAMYWYRQDPGQGLRLIYYSQIVNDFQKGDIAEGYSVSREKKESFPLTVTSAQKNPTAFYLCASKSRDSVTTNEKLFFGSGTQLSVL.

This chain links TRBV7-8 with TRBJ2-7; perhaps TRBD2 as D (5 bases). The CDR3 runs 14 residues. Trimming took off 5 bases at V and 0 bases at J, with 11 bases between the two ends. The V gene's germline CDR1 is SGHVS and CDR2 FQNEAQ. The CDR3 loop reads CASSPAGYSYEQYF. The CDR3, as DNA: TGTGCCAGCAGCCCCGCGGGTTACTCCTACGAGCAGTACTTC.

V gene TRBV5-4 combines with J gene TRBJ1-2; no clear D. Trimming took 1 base from V and 0 from J, leaving 4 bases between them. This CDR3 comprises 13 residues. Germline-derived CDR1 and CDR2 are SGHNT and YYREEE (reference sequence). Here the CDR3 reads CASSLPANYGYTF. In nucleotides, the CDR3 is TGTGCCAGCAGCTTGCCCGCTAACTATGGCTACACCTTC.

The genes are TRBV5-1 and TRBJ2-2, with a weak D call TRBD2 (7 bases). Trimming took 1 base from V and 5 from J, leaving 12 bases between them. The CDR3 contains 15 residues. CDR1 and CDR2 from the germline V gene are SGHRS and YFSETQ. Here the CDR3 DNA reads TGCGCCAGCAGCTTGCGGGGGGCGGAGACCGGGGAGCTGTTTTTT. Translated, it gives CASSLRGAETGELFF. Using reference TRBV5-1 and TRBJ2-2 for the parts outside the CDR3, the full variable domain is KAGVTQTPRYLIKTRGQQVTLSCSPISGHRSVSWYQQTPGQGLQFLFEYFSETQRNKGNFPGRFSGRQFSNSRSEMNVSTLELGDSALYLCASSLRGAETGELFFGEGSRLTVL.

The CDR3 reads CASRQGAGFAFF. CDR3 sequence (DNA): TGTGCCAGCCGCCAGGGGGCCGGGTTTGCTTTCTTT. The rearrangement links TRBV25-1 to TRBJ1-1, with TRBD1 matching 8 bases. Germline lookup yields CDR1 MGHDK and CDR2 SYGVNS. Trimming took 8 bases from V and 11 from J; bases not matched to a gene: 10. The CDR3 runs to 12 residues.

The chain has TRBV27 and TRBJ2-1; TRBD2 aligns across 11 bases. V lost 6 bases and J lost 7; bases outside the gene matches: 11. The CDR3 covers 16 residues. Germline lookup yields CDR1 MNHEY and CDR2 SMNVEV (reference sequence). The CDR3 nucleotides read TGTGCCAGCAGCCCATTAGCGGGGGGGCGGTGGAATGAGCAGTTCTTC. Translating it yields CASSPLAGGRWNEQFF.

The chain recombines TRBV4-2 with TRBJ2-3, with TRBD2 matching 10 bases. V gave up 1 base and J gave up 1 base; unmatched junction bases: 11. Per germline, CDR1 LGHNA and CDR2 YNFKEQ. The CDR3 loop spans 19 amino acids. This CDR3 is CASSQVVSGGVGGTDTQYF. The CDR3 DNA is TGTGCCAGCAGCCAAGTGGTCAGCGGGGGGGTAGGGGGCACAGATACGCAGTATTTT.

The chain employs TRBV5-6 and TRBJ2-6; 10 bases fit TRBD2. This CDR3 has 18 amino acids. Germline CDR1 reads SGHDT; CDR2 reads YYEEEE. Trimming at V came to 4 bases and at J to 0 bases, leaving 7 bases not matched to a gene. The CDR3 here is CASSQRTSGSSGANVLTF. The CDR3 bases are TGTGCCAGCAGCCAACGGACTAGCGGTAGCTCTGGGGCCAACGTCCTGACTTTC.

V is TRBV1 and J is TRBJ2-3; TRBD2, as called in the table, went unchecked against the DNA. TRBV1 is classified as a pseudogene. The CDR3 is made up of 15 amino acids. The CDR3: CTSSLRGVPTDTQYF. CDR3 sequence (DNA): TGCACCAGCAGCCTACGGGGGGTTCCCACAGATACGCAGTATTTT.

The chain recombines TRBV5-4 with TRBJ2-3, with 9 positions matching TRBD2. The CDR3 is 16 amino acids. Germline CDR1 reads SGHNT; CDR2 reads YYREEE (reference sequence). After removal of 2 bases from V and 2 bases from J, the junction contained 6 bases not matched to a gene. The CDR3 here is CASSFRLAGTTDTQYF. In DNA, the CDR3 is TGTGCCAGCAGCTTTAGGCTAGCGGGAACCACAGATACGCAGTATTTT.

The chain uses TRBV14 and TRBJ2-1; 10 bases are a match to TRBD2. The length of the CDR3 is 16 residues. With 1 base clipped from V and 6 bases from J, the junction kept 6 bases outside the gene matches. Per germline, CDR1 SGHDN and CDR2 FVKESK. CDR3 protein: CASSQVWTSGRNEQFF. The CDR3 DNA reads TGTGCCAGCAGCCAAGTGTGGACTAGCGGCCGCAATGAGCAGTTCTTC. The variable domain in full, with the rest retrieved from reference TRBV14 and TRBJ2-1, is EAGVTQFPSHSVIEKGQTVTLRCDPISGHDNLYWYRRVMGKEIKFLLHFVKESKQDESGMPNNRFLAERTGGTYSTLKVQPAELEDSGVYFCASSQVWTSGRNEQFFGPGTRLTVL.

The genes are TRBV25-1 and TRBJ2-3; perhaps TRBD1 as D (6 bases). Germline-derived CDR1 and CDR2 are MGHDK and SYGVNS. This CDR3 region has 17 residues. Trimming removed 6 bases at V and 0 bases at J, with 19 bases between. CDR3 loop: CASSPRGVTASTDTQYF. DNA for the CDR3: TGTGCCAGCAGCCCCAGGGGAGTTACGGCTAGCACAGATACGCAGTATTTT.

The rearrangement uses TRBV19 and TRBJ2-7, with 9 nucleotides matching TRBD1. V gave up 5 bases and J gave up 3 bases; unmatched junction bases: 11. This CDR3 contains 16 residues. Germline lookup yields CDR1 LNHDA and CDR2 SQIVND (reference sequence). The CDR3 DNA is TGTGCCAGTAGTGTATCCTCGGGACAGGGCTTCTACGAGCAGTACTTC. It encodes CASSVSSGQGFYEQYF.

V and J are TRBV19 and TRBJ2-5; 14 bases line up with TRBD2. This CDR3 contains 17 residues. Germline CDR1 is LNHDA and CDR2 is SQIVND (reference sequence). Unmatched junction bases numbered 8, after V lost 6 bases and J lost 2 bases. The CDR3 reads CASSSGTSGGVQETQYF. CDR3 DNA: TGTGCCAGTAGCTCCGGGACTAGCGGGGGAGTTCAAGAGACCCAGTACTTC.

The chain has TRBV18 and TRBJ2-7; possible D gene TRBD1, 6 bases. The CDR3 contains 15 residues. V was clipped by 3 bases and J by 1 base, with 13 bases between them. Germline V gene sequence: CDR1 KGHSH, CDR2 LQKENI. In DNA form, the CDR3 reads TGTGCCAGCTCACCCCGACAGGTACCATCCTACGAGCAGTACTTC. As protein: CASSPRQVPSYEQYF.

This sequence joins TRBV5-1 and TRBJ2-1; D might be TRBD2 (5 bases). The CDR3 loop spans 17 amino acids. Germline V CDR1 and CDR2: SGHRS, YFSETQ. The V and J ends lost 3 bases and 0 bases respectively, with 16 bases between them. CDR3 residues: CASSYNRGLSSYNEQFF. CDR3 DNA sequence: TGCGCCAGCAGCTACAATCGCGGGTTGAGCTCCTACAATGAGCAGTTCTTC.

This sequence joins TRBV15 and TRBJ2-3; 9 positions match TRBD2. Germline loops: CDR1 LNHNV, CDR2 YYDKDF (reference sequence). This CDR3 comprises 18 residues. V lost 0 bases, J lost 4 bases, and 11 bases stayed unmatched. Here the CDR3 reads CATSRDKGASGVSDTQYF. CDR3 nucleotides: TGTGCCACCAGCAGAGATAAAGGCGCTAGCGGGGTGTCAGATACGCAGTATTTT.

CDR3 DNA: TGTGCCAGCTCGTCGACACAAAACCCTGGGGAGCTGTTTTTT. Translating gives CASSSTQNPGELFF. This chain uses TRBV18 with TRBJ2-2; D is ambiguous. Germline V gives CDR1 KGHSH, CDR2 LQKENI. CDR3 length: 14 residues. V was shortened by 6 bases and J by 8 bases, with 16 bases between the two germline ends.

Comments on this clone: The sample carries other DNA sequences with the same CDR3. This sequence joins TRBV5-1 and TRBJ2-5, with TRBD1 matching over 9 bases. Germline loops: CDR1 SGHRS, CDR2 YFSETQ. CDR3 size: 14 residues. Trimming cost V 2 bases and J 5 bases; bases outside gene matches: 4. CDR3: CASSLQGAGETQYF. Written as DNA, the CDR3 is TGCGCCAGCAGCTTACAGGGGGCGGGCGAGACCCAGTACTTC.